These 19 T cell receptor beta chains were sequenced from one sample in a study of cytomegalovirus exposure and HLA in healthy donors. This table comes from immunoSEQ multiplex PCR, and its TCRdb copy is limited to in-frame clones, with some not included. Among approximately 260,000 clones listed, approximately 86% were seen once. Sequencing was carried out using PBMCs. All receptors derive from a young woman in good health and CMV-seronegative.

This chain uses TRBV7-9 with TRBJ2-1; the D is unclear. Germline assignment: CDR1 SEHNR and CDR2 FQNEAQ (reference sequence). CDR3 size: 13 residues. Trimming removed 5 bases at V and 9 bases at J, with 14 bases between. The CDR3 bases are TGTGCCAGCAGCACCGCCCTTCCGGGTGAGCAGTTCTTC. Translation gives CASSTALPGEQFF.

V gene TRBV30 combines with J gene TRBJ1-5, with D possibly TRBD1 on 6 matching bases. Germline V gives CDR1 GTSNPN, CDR2 SVGIG (reference sequence). V was shortened by 3 bases and J by 11 bases, with 26 bases between the two germline ends. This CDR3 spans 16 amino acids. For the CDR3, the DNA is TGTGCCTGGAGCGCTCCGATGGGACAAGGCCCCTGGGCCCAGCATTTT. Translated, it gives CAWSAPMGQGPWAQHF.

The chain links TRBV6-1 to TRBJ2-4, with TRBD1 as a possible D gene (5 bases). The germline V gene has CDR1 MNHNS and CDR2 SASEGT. The length of the CDR3 is 15 residues. The V and J ends lost 2 bases and 8 bases respectively, with 16 bases between them. This CDR3 reads CASSELTWGADIQYF. The CDR3 DNA follows: TGTGCCAGCAGTGAACTGACGTGGGGCGCGGACATTCAGTACTTC.

The chain uses TRBV19 and TRBJ2-5; weak D call: TRBD2 (5 bases). Germline V gene lookup returns CDR1 LNHDA and CDR2 SQIVND (reference sequence). CDR3 length: 15 residues. Between the trimmed V and J ends, which lost 4 bases and 4 bases, there was a span of 16 bases. CDR3 protein: CASSTAAVGGETQYF. The DNA for the CDR3 is TGTGCCAGTAGTACCGCCGCGGTAGGAGGAGAGACCCAGTACTTC.

A few counts support this clone. The sample has other DNA sequences that encode this CDR3 too. The chain joins TRBV28 to TRBJ1-1, with 7 nucleotides matching TRBD1. V shed 5 bases, J shed 1 base, and the junction held 4 bases outside the gene matches. The CDR3 has 14 residues. CDR1 and CDR2 from the germline V gene are MDHEN and SYDVKM. The CDR3 protein is CASSPRTGNTEAFF. CDR3 DNA sequence: TGTGCCAGCAGTCCTCGGACAGGGAACACTGAAGCTTTCTTT.

The chain carries TRBV28 and TRBJ2-1, with D possibly matching TRBD2 (6 bases). The V and J ends lost 5 bases and 7 bases respectively, with 15 bases between them. Germline V gene sequence: CDR1 MDHEN, CDR2 SYDVKM. The CDR3 covers 14 residues. Written as DNA, the CDR3 is TGTGCCAGCAGTCCCCGTCGTCGGGGGAATGAGCAGTTCTTC. Amino acid sequence: CASSPRRRGNEQFF.

This sequence joins TRBV12-5 and TRBJ1-2; D is uncertain. CDR3 length equals 16 residues. Trimming left V 4 bases short and J 4 bases short, with 19 bases between. Germline V gene lookup returns CDR1 LGHNT and CDR2 FRNRAP. The CDR3 here is CASGSASFPGFYGYTF. CDR3 in DNA: TGTGCTAGTGGTTCGGCCTCCTTCCCGGGGTTCTATGGCTACACCTTC.

The rearrangement links TRBV5-8 to TRBJ1-3, with a weak D call TRBD1 (6 bases). Germline values: CDR1 SGHTS, CDR2 YDEGEE. Trimming shortened V by 0 bases and J by 0 bases, and 10 bases separated the two germline ends. The CDR3 loop spans 16 amino acids. CDR3 bases: TGTGCCAGCAGCTTGGGGACAGTTCTCTCTGGAAACACCATATATTTT. Protein: CASSLGTVLSGNTIYF.

A single count supports this clone. The chain uses TRBV28 and TRBJ1-5; D gene unclear. Trimming stripped 3 bases from V and 1 base from J, with 13 bases between. The CDR3 runs 16 residues. From germline, CDR1 is MDHEN and CDR2 SYDVKM. As DNA, the CDR3 is TGTGCCAGCAGTTTCGGAGTGGCAATGAGCAATCAGCCCCAGCATTTT. Protein product: CASSFGVAMSNQPQHF.

The chain recombines TRBV6-5 with TRBJ1-2; TRBD1 is a possible D gene (5 bases). There are 16 residues in the CDR3. Germline CDR1 reads MNHEY; CDR2 reads SVGAGI. The ends were cut back, 4 bases at V and 2 bases at J, with 17 bases in the middle. The CDR3 bases are TGTGCCAGCAGTTTACTCAGGGCAGCGAGCAACTATGGCTACACCTTC. Translated: CASSLLRAASNYGYTF.

The chain combines TRBV27 with TRBJ2-5; D is perhaps TRBD1 (6 bases). The CDR3 runs 14 residues. Germline V CDR1 and CDR2: MNHEY, SMNVEV (reference sequence). Trimming stripped 5 bases from V and 5 bases from J, with 15 bases between. The chain's CDR3 is CASSIKQGRETQYF. The DNA of the CDR3 is TGTGCCAGCAGTATTAAACAGGGTCGGGAGACCCAGTACTTC.

V and J are TRBV12-5 and TRBJ2-7, with 8 nucleotides matching TRBD2. V shed 5 bases, J shed 6 bases, and the junction held 12 bases outside the gene matches. CDR1 is LGHNT and CDR2 is FRNRAP in the germline V gene. CDR3 size: 15 residues. Here the CDR3 reads CASGPPGLGGSEQYF. The DNA for the CDR3 is TGTGCTAGTGGTCCCCCGGGACTAGGAGGGAGCGAGCAGTACTTC.

The genes are TRBV9 and TRBJ1-6; 8 positions match TRBD1. The CDR3 runs 18 residues. V shed 3 bases and J 3 bases; nucleotides not matched to a gene: 11. Looked up from germline, CDR1 is SGDLS and CDR2 is YYNGEE. In nucleotides, the CDR3 is TGTGCCAGCAGCGAAGACCCGACAGGGGACAGCTATAATTCACCCCTCCACTTT. Amino acids: CASSEDPTGDSYNSPLHF.

The chain carries TRBV7-2 and TRBJ2-1; no reliable D call. V was shortened by 1 base and J by 4 bases, with 14 bases between the two germline ends. The CDR3 is made up of 16 amino acids. Germline assignment: CDR1 SGHTA and CDR2 FQGNSA. As DNA, the CDR3 is TGTGCCAGCAGCTTAGAGTCCGGTCCCTTTTACAATGAGCAGTTCTTC. Amino acid sequence: CASSLESGPFYNEQFF. The full variable domain, in which reference TRBV7-2 and TRBJ2-1 provide the parts outside the CDR3, is GAGVSQSPSNKVTEKGKDVELRCDPISGHTALYWYRQSLGQGLEFLIYFQGNSAPDKSGLPSDRFSAERTGGSVSTLTIQRTQQEDSAVYLCASSLESGPFYNEQFFGPGTRLTVL.

For this clone: At the DNA level, this CDR3 is encoded by other sequences in the same sample as well. V gene TRBV5-1 combines with J gene TRBJ1-5, with 10 positions matching TRBD1. From germline, CDR1 is SGHRS and CDR2 YFSETQ. V lost 0 bases and J lost 7; bases outside the gene matches: 1. This CDR3 spans 14 amino acids. The CDR3 sequence is CASSLGDRGQPQHF. In nucleotides, the CDR3 is TGCGCCAGCAGCTTGGGGGACAGGGGACAGCCCCAGCATTTT.

V is TRBV18 and J is TRBJ1-2; D possibly corresponds to TRBD1 (6 bases). Germline lookup yields CDR1 KGHSH and CDR2 LQKENI. V was pared by 6 bases and J by 2 bases, with 25 bases between. The CDR3 is made up of 18 amino acids. The CDR3 region has the DNA TGTGCCAGCTCCCTAACGACTCCCTCCCCGGGACAAAACTATGGCTACACCTTC. The encoded protein is CASSLTTPSPGQNYGYTF.

The rearrangement links TRBV7-9 to TRBJ1-2; D perhaps matches TRBD1 (6 bases). The CDR3 consists of 14 residues. Trimming took off 1 base at V and 8 bases at J, with 14 bases between the two ends. Germline V gene sequence: CDR1 SEHNR, CDR2 FQNEAQ (reference sequence). The CDR3 DNA sequence: TGTGCCAGCAGCTTAGAGTTTGGGGGCGAAGGCTACACCTTC. This sequence encodes CASSLEFGGEGYTF.

The count of this clone is one. This chain links TRBV4-3 with TRBJ1-1; 9 bases are shared with TRBD1. Germline CDR1 reads LGHNA; CDR2 reads YSLEER. The CDR3 consists of 13 residues. V trimming: 6 bases; J trimming: 5 bases; junction bases outside the gene matches: 4. CDR3: CASRGTGITEAFF. The CDR3, as DNA: TGCGCCAGCAGAGGGACAGGGATTACTGAAGCTTTCTTT.

The genes are TRBV7-9 and TRBJ2-7, with unresolved D. CDR3 length: 13 residues. The germline CDR1 and CDR2 sequences are SEHNR and FQNEAQ (reference sequence). With 0 bases removed from V and 3 bases from J, the gap between germline ends came to 6 bases. In DNA, the CDR3 is TGTGCCAGCAGCTTAGCGCGACACTACGAGCAGTACTTC. It encodes CASSLARHYEQYF.